The entry that follows covers one TCR beta chain sequence. Its target is not known. Cells were stimulated nonspecifically with anti-CD3/anti-CD28 magnetic beads. Responding CD4+ T cells were sorted by upregulation of both CD40 ligand and CD69. The immunoSEQ assay was version 4, run in survey mode. Generated by immunoSEQ multiplex PCR, the TCRdb table keeps only in-frame clones and is missing some. The sample lists around 40,000 clones; roughly 90% were seen once. This record belongs to a study of persistence of HIV-infected CD4 T cells. The study, taken as a whole, reports: Compared with CD3/CD28-stimulated cells, CMV- and Gag-responding cells showed lower TCRbeta richness. Degenerate expanded CDR3beta sequences were enriched among CMV- and Gag-responding cells.

Germline V gene sequence: CDR1 KGHSH, CDR2 LQKENI. V shed 6 bases, J shed 1 base, and the junction held 5 bases outside the gene matches. The CDR3 is made up of 14 amino acids. The sequenced sample was CD4+ T cells sorted from PBMCs after approximately 19-hour stimulation, obtained from a patient who received antiretroviral therapy. V gene TRBV18 combines with J gene TRBJ2-7, with 8 bases fitting TRBD2. The receptor was isolated from an adult woman with HIV who was CMV-seropositive. The CDR3 protein is CASSLGGGSYEQYF. For the CDR3, the DNA is TGTGCCAGCTCTCTCGGGGGGGGGTCCTACGAGCAGTACTTC.